This T cell receptor (beta chain) was sequenced for a study of response to subunit inactivated influenza vaccine. Study-wide points: Every seasonal influenza vaccination brings in few new T cells, the authors suggested.

Each CDR3 protein is one row after TCRdb ran MiXCR on the RT-PCR reads. The table has 650,000 to 800,000 distinct CDR3 sequences, roughly 14% seen once. This clonotype has a handful of counts. Its target is unknown. The source is a man aged 45-65 years who received an inactivated influenza vaccine. Sequences were derived from PBMCs from blood, sampled approximately 15 days before vaccination.

The CDR3 loop reads CASSLLTYDTQYF. In DNA, the CDR3 is TGTGCCAGCAGTTTATTAACATATGATACGCAGTATTTT. The chain links TRBV27 to TRBJ2-3, with D unresolved. Trimming pared 1 base from V and 6 bases from J, leaving 8 bases between. Germline CDR1 and CDR2: MNHEY and SMNVEV (reference sequence). This CDR3 region has 13 residues.